Below, 4 T cell receptor beta chains from the same sample are listed, as sequenced in a study of T cells expressing NK-cell markers. TCRdb reprocessed the 5' RACE reads, with one entry per CDR3 protein and no DNA. Its table records 200,000 to 300,000 distinct CDR3 sequences. Sequenced: blood T cells: a sorted CD56 or NKG2C T cell subset, CD4+ or CD8+ T cells, or bulk PBMC T cells (not recorded which). Receptors originate from a woman between 18 and 69 years old in good health.

The V gene is TRBV24-1, the J gene TRBJ2-3; checking the TCRdb D call of TRBD1 is not possible without DNA. This CDR3 has 16 residues. Germline CDR1 KGHDR, CDR2 SFDVKD. The CDR3 protein is CATSDPEGQSTDTQYF.

The chain links TRBV12-3 or TRBV12-4 to TRBJ2-5; TCRdb proposes TRBD1, but this gene call is untestable without DNA. This CDR3 spans 15 amino acids. CDR3 sequence: CASSSLGTVQETQYF.

This chain connects TRBV12-3 or TRBV12-4 to TRBJ2-5. The CDR3 length is 13 residues. Here the CDR3 reads CASRSSSQETQYF.

The chain recombines TRBV20-1 with TRBJ2-2; TCRdb reports TRBD2, a call that lacks DNA to check it against. This CDR3 is built from 15 residues. Germline CDR1 reads DFQATT; CDR2 reads SNEGSKA (reference sequence). The CDR3 sequence is CSAPIAGGITGELFF.